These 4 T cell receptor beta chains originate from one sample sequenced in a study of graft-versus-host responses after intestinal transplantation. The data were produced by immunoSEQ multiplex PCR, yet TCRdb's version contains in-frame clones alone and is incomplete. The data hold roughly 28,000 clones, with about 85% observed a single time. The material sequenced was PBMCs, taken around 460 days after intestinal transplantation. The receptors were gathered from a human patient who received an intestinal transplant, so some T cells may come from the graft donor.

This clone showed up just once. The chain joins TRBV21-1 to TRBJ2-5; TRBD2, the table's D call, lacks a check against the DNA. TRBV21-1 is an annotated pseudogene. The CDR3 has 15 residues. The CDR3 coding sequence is TGTGCCAGCAGCAGAAAGACTAGTGGGAAGGAGACCCAGTACTTC. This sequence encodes CASSRKTSGKETQYF.

Written as DNA, the CDR3 is TGTGCCAGTACCGATATGCGGGAGGGTGACACCGGGGAGCTGTTTTTT. Protein: CASTDMREGDTGELFF. This chain joins TRBV19 and TRBJ2-2; 9 bases align to TRBD2. J lost 3 bases, V lost 7 bases, and 9 bases had no gene match. Germline V gene lookup returns CDR1 LNHDA and CDR2 SQIVND (reference sequence). The CDR3 has 16 amino acids.

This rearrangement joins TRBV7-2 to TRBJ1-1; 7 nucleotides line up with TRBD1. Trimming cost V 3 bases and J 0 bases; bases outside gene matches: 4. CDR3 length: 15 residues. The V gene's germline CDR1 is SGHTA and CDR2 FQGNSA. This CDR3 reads CASSFSGQLNTEAFF. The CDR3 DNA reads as TGTGCCAGCAGCTTCTCGGGACAGCTGAACACTGAAGCTTTCTTT.

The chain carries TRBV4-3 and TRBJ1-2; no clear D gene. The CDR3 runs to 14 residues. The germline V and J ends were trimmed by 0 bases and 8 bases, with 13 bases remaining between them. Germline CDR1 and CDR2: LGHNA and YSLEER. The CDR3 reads CASSQESGLQGYTF. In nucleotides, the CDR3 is TGCGCCAGCAGCCAAGAGTCAGGCCTACAGGGCTACACCTTC.